These T cell receptor beta chains were read from a single sample in a study of response to subunit inactivated influenza vaccine. TCRdb re-analysed the RT-PCR reads in MiXCR, keeping a single row per CDR3 protein. In the table there are around 180,000 distinct CDR3 sequences, around 8.8% of which are singletons. This specimen was non-naive T cells sorted from PBMCs, taken on the day of vaccination. The receptors come from a man in his forties or fifties who received an inactivated influenza vaccine. Each CDR3 is given with its conserved first and last residue. D genes are given only for firm matches. Clone sizes are given selectively: once, few, many, or a class where the clone is expanded.

size	V	D	J	CDR3	DNA
-	TRBV12-3/TRBV12-4	-	TRBJ2-2	CASSFGAGGELFF	TGTGCCAGCAGTTTTGGGGCCGGCGGGGAGCTGTTTTTT
-	TRBV20-1	-	TRBJ1-1	CSALTDNTEAFF	TGCAGTGCTTTGACAGACAACACTGAAGCTTTCTTT
-	TRBV4-1	TRBD1	TRBJ2-7	CASSQVVGTGLAEQYF	TGCGCCAGCAGCCAAGTTGTAGGGACAGGTCTCGCCGAGCAGTACTTC
-	TRBV28	-	TRBJ2-3	CASSATDTQYF	TGTGCCAGCAGTGCAACAGATACGCAGTATTTT
-	TRBV7-8	-	TRBJ2-1	CASSLAPVGGDEQFF	TGTGCCAGCAGCTTAGCCCCGGTCGGTGGGGATGAGCAGTTCTTC
few	TRBV6-2/TRBV6-3	-	TRBJ2-5	CASSYSRQTQYF	TGTGCCAGCAGTTACTCTCGACAGACCCAGTACTTC
many	TRBV4-3	-	TRBJ2-3	CASSQKRRDTQYF	TGCGCCAGCAGCCAGAAACGCCGGGATACGCAGTATTTT
many	TRBV3-1	-	TRBJ1-1	CASSQDLTLSGGAFF	TGTGCCAGCAGCCAAGATCTCACTTTGTCCGGAGGCGCTTTCTTT
few	TRBV14	-	TRBJ1-5	CASSQPNQPQHF	TGTGCCAGCAGCCAACCGAATCAGCCCCAGCATTTT
-	TRBV5-4	TRBD2	TRBJ2-3	CASSFTLIAGGWDTQYF	TGTGCCAGCAGCTTTACTTTAATAGCGGGGGGCTGGGATACGCAGTATTTT
many	TRBV5-6	-	TRBJ2-3	CASSRTASTDTQYF	TGTGCCAGCAGTAGGACGGCTAGCACAGATACGCAGTATTTT
many	TRBV6-2/TRBV6-3	-	TRBJ2-1	CATSKRAEQFF	TGTGCCACTAGCAAAAGGGCTGAGCAGTTCTTC
many	TRBV30	-	TRBJ1-2	CAWSGVTDLNYGYTF	TGTGCCTGGAGTGGGGTTACGGACCTTAACTATGGCTACACCTTC
few	TRBV20-1	-	TRBJ1-2	CSATEGNYGYTF	TGCAGTGCCACCGAAGGGAACTATGGCTACACCTTC